This T cell receptor (beta chain) comes out of a study of a mutant IDH1 vaccine in newly diagnosed glioma. About the research overall: Weeks 1, 3, 5, 7, 11, 15, 19 and 23 were when patients received their eight vaccinations. Earlier treatment was radiotherapy, temozolomide, or both, with most getting both.

Trimming removed 1 base from V and 1 base from J; junction bases left unmatched: 7. The CDR3 contains 18 residues. Germline loops: CDR1 LNHDA, CDR2 SQIVND (reference sequence). Generated by immunoSEQ multiplex PCR, the TCRdb table keeps only in-frame clones and is missing some. This sample has roughly 74,000 clones, with about 85% found just once. Time point denoted: week 23, last vaccination. A 20-mer mutant IDH1 peptide at 300 ug was injected subcutaneously with topical imiquimod. Worth noting for this clone: Its cognate antigen is unknown.

The chain uses TRBV19 and TRBJ2-7; 13 bases fit TRBD2. Sequenced material: PBMCs, taken from a glioma patient whose treatment included an IDH1 peptide vaccine. This clonotype was sampled from a woman aged 50 to 60 with glioma. The CDR3 coding sequence is TGTGCCAGTAGTATAGGCTCCGGGACTAGCGGGGTATCCTACGAGCAGTACTTC. Encoded protein: CASSIGSGTSGVSYEQYF.